The following is a T cell receptor (beta chain) sequence with its context. Vbeta (60) and Jbeta (13) primers were used in the PCR. Profiling relied on immunoSEQ multiplex PCR, and the TCRdb table lists in-frame clones only, not all of them. The sample carries about 160,000 clones, around 80% recorded once. Trimming removed 6 bases from V and 0 bases from J, with 12 bases in between. The CDR3 is made up of 15 amino acids. Looked up from germline, CDR1 is MNHEY and CDR2 is SVGAGI. The sample originates from a study of cytomegalovirus exposure and HLA in healthy donors. The chain uses TRBV6-5 and TRBJ1-3; D may be TRBD1 (6 bases). What was sequenced was PBMCs. The receptor's source is a man aged 50 to 60 in good health and CMV-seropositive. Written as DNA, the CDR3 is TGTGCCAGCAGATCGGACAGAAACTCTGGAAACACCATATATTTT. It yields the protein CASRSDRNSGNTIYF.